This TCR beta chain was profiled in a study of T cells in Graves' hyperthyroidism and ophthalmopathy. This clonotype showed up many times. The CDR3 regions of TCR beta were amplified from RNA transcripts. The HTBI set primed first-round TCR CDR3 RT-PCR. TCRdb fed the multiplex PCR reads into MiXCR, producing one record per CDR3 protein. The sample lists around 540,000 distinct CDR3 sequences; 15% to 20% were seen once. In germline, CDR1 is MNHEY, CDR2 SVGAGI. Germline trimming cut 3 bases from V and 0 bases from J; bases unmatched to any gene: 11. The CDR3 runs to 21 residues. The genes are TRBV6-5 and TRBJ2-1, with TRBD2 matching over 16 bases. The sample consisted of blood. The receptor's source is a woman aged 30 to 39 with Graves' ophthalmopathy. The CDR3, as DNA: TGTGCCAGCAGTTATCGAGGGACTAGCGGGAGGGCCCTACTCTCCTACAATGAGCAGTTCTTC. It is translated as CASSYRGTSGRALLSYNEQFF.